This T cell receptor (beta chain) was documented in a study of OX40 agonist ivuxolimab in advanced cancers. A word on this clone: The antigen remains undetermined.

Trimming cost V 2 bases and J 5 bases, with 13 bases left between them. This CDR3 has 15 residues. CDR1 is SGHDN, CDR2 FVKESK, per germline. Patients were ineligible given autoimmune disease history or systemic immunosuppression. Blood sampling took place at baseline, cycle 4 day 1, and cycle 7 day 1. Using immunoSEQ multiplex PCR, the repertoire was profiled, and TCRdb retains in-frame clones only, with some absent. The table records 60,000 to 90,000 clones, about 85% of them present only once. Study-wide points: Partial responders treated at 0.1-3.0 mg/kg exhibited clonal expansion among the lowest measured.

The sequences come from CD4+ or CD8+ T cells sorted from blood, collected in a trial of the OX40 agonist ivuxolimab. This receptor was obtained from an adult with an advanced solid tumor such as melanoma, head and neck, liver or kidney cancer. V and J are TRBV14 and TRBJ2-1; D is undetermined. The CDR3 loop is CASSQIRGPHNEQFF. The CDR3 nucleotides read TGTGCCAGCAGCCAAATACGAGGACCCCACAATGAGCAGTTCTTC.